Sequencing of this T cell receptor beta chain was carried out in a study of beta chain features in type 1 diabetes. Germline trimming cut 2 bases from V and 5 bases from J; bases unmatched to any gene: 6. Germline V gene lookup returns CDR1 SGDLS and CDR2 YYNGEE. The CDR3 sequence is 15 residues long. Reverse transcription of all isolated RNA meant that expressed TCRB transcripts were sequenced. Some clones are missing from TCRdb's copy, which holds only in-frame ones; the method was immunoSEQ multiplex PCR. The sample lists some 220,000 clones; around 9.9% were seen once. The specimen was central memory CD4+ T cells from blood. V is TRBV9 and J is TRBJ2-5; 10 nucleotides line up with TRBD2. The receptor was isolated from a man between 18 and 29 years old in good health. The CDR3 loop is CASSVSGRIAETQYF. Written as DNA, the CDR3 is TGTGCCAGCAGCGTTAGCGGGAGGATCGCGGAGACCCAGTACTTC. The variable domain in full, completed from reference TRBV9 and TRBJ2-5, reads DSGVTQTPKHLITATGQRVTLRCSPRSGDLSVYWYQQSLDQGLQFLIQYYNGEERAKGNILERFSAQQFPDLHSELNLSSLELGDSALYFCASSVSGRIAETQYFGPGTRLLVL.